The TCR beta chain described here comes from a study of T cells in Graves' hyperthyroidism and ophthalmopathy. Germline CDR1 is SGHTA and CDR2 is FQGNSA. CDR3 length equals 15 residues. As concerns this clonotype: Its antigen is currently unknown. Relative to the germline gene, one junction end is altered; a read error may explain this.

Amplification yielded TCR beta CDR3 regions, with RNA transcripts as the source. With the HTBI primer set, the TCR CDR3 went through a first round of RT-PCR. TCRdb recomputed calls from the multiplex PCR reads with MiXCR, one row per CDR3 protein. Of approximately 46,000 distinct CDR3 sequences in the sample, 45% to 50% are singletons; the top ten hold roughly 32%. The diagnostic basis comprised clinical symptoms, serum thyroxine and TRAb, thyroid ultrasound and orbital computed tomography. The study, taken as a whole, reports: Ophthalmopathy was told apart from stable hyperthyroidism by a 13 V-J model.

The receptor was isolated from a woman in her 50s with Graves' hyperthyroidism. The chain carries TRBV7-2 and TRBJ2-5, with 7 bases identical to TRBD1. Sequencing was done on a sample of peripheral blood or thyroid tissue (not recorded which). The CDR3 DNA follows: TGTGCCGGCAGCTTAGATTGGGGACAGAGGGGTTCCCAGTACTTC. Translating it yields CAGSLDWGQRGSQYF.